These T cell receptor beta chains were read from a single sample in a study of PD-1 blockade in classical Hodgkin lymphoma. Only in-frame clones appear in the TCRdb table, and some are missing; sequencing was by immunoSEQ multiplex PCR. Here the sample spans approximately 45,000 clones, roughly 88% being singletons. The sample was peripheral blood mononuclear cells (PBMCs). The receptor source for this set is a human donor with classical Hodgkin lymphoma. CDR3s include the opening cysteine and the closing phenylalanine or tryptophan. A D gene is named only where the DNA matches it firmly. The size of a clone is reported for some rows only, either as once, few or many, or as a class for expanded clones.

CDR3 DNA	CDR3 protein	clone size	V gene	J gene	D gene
TGCAGCGTTGAAGATCGGAAGGAGGACACTGAAGCTTTCTTT	CSVEDRKEDTEAFF	once	TRBV29-1	TRBJ1-1	NA
TGTGCCAGCAGTGATCGGACTAGCGGGCCTTACAATGAGCAGTTCTTC	CASSDRTSGPYNEQFF	NA	TRBV2	TRBJ2-1	TRBD2
TGTGCCAGCAGCGGTAATAGCGGGAATGAGCAGTTCTTC	CASSGNSGNEQFF	NA	TRBV9	TRBJ2-1	TRBD2
TGTGCCAGCAGCATCGGGACAGTGAACACCGGGGAGCTGTTTTTT	CASSIGTVNTGELFF	NA	TRBV9	TRBJ2-2	TRBD1
TGCAGCGTTTTACTGAACCCTCGCCCCACTGAAGCTTTCTTT	CSVLLNPRPTEAFF	NA	TRBV29-1	TRBJ1-1	NA
TGTGCCAGTTCCAAAGACGGGCCCATGAACACTGAAGCTTTCTTT	CASSKDGPMNTEAFF	few	TRBV9	TRBJ1-1	NA
TGTGCCAGCAGTCTGGGGACTTACAATGAGCAGTTCTTC	CASSLGTYNEQFF	NA	TRBV27	TRBJ2-1	NA
TGCGCCAGCAGTTTAGGGAACCCTGGGGCCAACGTCCTGACTTTC	CASSLGNPGANVLTF	NA	TRBV4-1	TRBJ2-6	NA
TGTGCCAGCAGCTTATTGGCTAGCGGGACAGATACGCAGTATTTT	CASSLLASGTDTQYF	NA	TRBV7-2	TRBJ2-3	TRBD2
TGTGCCAGTGAAGACTGGGCTGGAAACACCATATATTTT	CASEDWAGNTIYF	once	TRBV6-1	TRBJ1-3	NA
TGTGCCAGCAGTCCCCTTGGGGGTTATGGCTACACCTTC	CASSPLGGYGYTF	NA	TRBV2	TRBJ1-2	NA
TGTGCTAGTGCCTTAAACCCGAGACAGGGATATGGCTACACCTTC	CASALNPRQGYGYTF	NA	TRBV12-5	TRBJ1-2	TRBD1
TGTGCCAGCAGTGCGGAGTTACAGGGTAGTGGCAATCAGCCCCAGCATTTT	CASSAELQGSGNQPQHF	NA	TRBV6-1	TRBJ1-5	NA
TGTGCCAGCAGTTGGGACAACACCGGGGAGCTGTTTTTT	CASSWDNTGELFF	NA	TRBV28	TRBJ2-2	NA
TGTGCCAGCAGTTCCGGGACAGACTTTGAAAAACTGTTTTTT	CASSSGTDFEKLFF	NA	TRBV28	TRBJ1-4	TRBD1
TGTGCCAGCAGCTCAGAGCGGGAGTCCTACAATGAGCAGTTCTTC	CASSSERESYNEQFF	NA	TRBV7-6	TRBJ2-1	TRBD2
TGTGCCAGCAGTTTTTCGCCCACTTGGGGCTACACCTTC	CASSFSPTWGYTF	NA	TRBV27	TRBJ1-2	NA
TGTGCCAGCAGCGTAGAAGAGGAAGGCGGGAGGGTCTACAATGAGCAGTTCTTC	CASSVEEEGGRVYNEQFF	NA	TRBV9	TRBJ2-1	TRBD2
TGTGCCAGCAGCAGGACAGGCACCCCCGACGGGACTATGGGCAATGAGCAGTTCTTC	CASSRTGTPDGTMGNEQFF	NA	TRBV7-8	TRBJ2-1	NA
TGTGCCAGCAGTGAAGGGAGGGGGCTAAGGTACAATGAGCAGTTCTTC	CASSEGRGLRYNEQFF	few	TRBV6-1	TRBJ2-1	NA
TGTGCCAGCAGCCCCACCGGGGAGCTGTTTTTT	CASSPTGELFF	NA	TRBV13	TRBJ2-2	NA
TGTGCCAGCAGCTTGGGTAACACAAATCAGCCCCAGCATTTT	CASSLGNTNQPQHF	NA	TRBV7-9	TRBJ1-5	NA